Below are 25 T cell receptor beta chains sequenced from a single sample in a study of cytomegalovirus exposure and HLA in healthy donors. Clones were read by immunoSEQ multiplex PCR, and TCRdb kept only the in-frame ones, dropping some. Among 190,000 or so clones listed, about 80% were seen once. The specimen was PBMCs. The receptors derive from a woman between 18 and 29 years old in good health and CMV-seropositive.

The chain combines TRBV27 with TRBJ1-4, with 7 nucleotides matching TRBD1. J gave up 0 bases and V 4 bases, and 2 bases lay outside the gene matches. Germline values: CDR1 MNHEY, CDR2 SMNVEV (reference sequence). The CDR3 runs 15 residues. CDR3 sequence reads: CASSSGTATNEKLFF. The CDR3 DNA sequence: TGTGCCAGCAGTTCCGGGACAGCAACTAATGAAAAACTGTTTTTT.

The J gene is TRBJ2-3, the V gene TRBV5-4; unclear D gene. V dropped 1 base and J dropped 4 bases, with 7 bases sitting between them. This CDR3 has 13 residues. Germline V gives CDR1 SGHNT, CDR2 YYREEE (reference sequence). The CDR3 sequence: CASSLSGPDTQYF. The CDR3 bases are TGTGCCAGCAGCTTGTCAGGTCCAGATACGCAGTATTTT.

This clone has more than one count but fewer than ten. The chain uses TRBV5-6 and TRBJ1-3, with 7 bases fitting TRBD1. Germline V gene sequence: CDR1 SGHDT, CDR2 YYEEEE. Trimming cost V 1 base and J 7 bases; bases outside gene matches: 5. The CDR3 consists of 14 residues. This chain's CDR3 is CASSLLTGRNTIYF. CDR3 DNA sequence: TGTGCCAGCAGCTTGCTGACAGGGAGGAACACCATATATTTT.

The chain recombines TRBV5-4 with TRBJ2-5, with a tentative D call TRBD2 (6 bases). The CDR3 is 15 amino acids. The germline gives CDR1 SGHNT, CDR2 YYREEE (reference sequence). Trimming cost V 4 bases and J 5 bases, with 18 bases left between them. The CDR3 DNA reads TGTGCCAGCAGCAACCGGGACTCCATGTGGGAGACCCAGTACTTC. Translation gives CASSNRDSMWETQYF.

This clone was recorded once. The chain joins TRBV18 to TRBJ1-5, with D possibly matching TRBD1 (5 bases). The CDR3 runs to 17 residues. Per germline, CDR1 KGHSH and CDR2 LQKENI. V was cut by 3 bases and J by 9 bases, with 24 bases left in between. The CDR3 spells CASSPTLTGGKGRPQHF. As DNA, the CDR3 is TGTGCCAGCTCACCTACCTTAACCGGGGGTAAGGGGCGGCCCCAGCATTTT.

This clone was picked up one time. V usage is TRBV27 and J usage is TRBJ2-1, with 11 nucleotides matching TRBD2. This CDR3 spans 15 amino acids. Germline CDR1 and CDR2: MNHEY and SMNVEV (reference sequence). Losses at the gene ends were 4 bases for V and 5 bases for J; bases not matched to a gene: 4. The chain's CDR3 is CASSSGTSGNNEQFF. The CDR3 bases are TGTGCCAGCAGTTCCGGGACTAGCGGTAACAATGAGCAGTTCTTC.

This clone occurred once. The chain couples TRBV7-3 to TRBJ2-1; perhaps TRBD2 as D (7 bases). Trimming left V 4 bases short and J 5 bases short, with 18 bases between. This CDR3 region has 16 residues. Germline V CDR1 and CDR2: SGHTA, FQGTGA. The chain's CDR3 is CASSSTIRGADNEQFF. DNA for the CDR3: TGTGCCAGCAGCTCAACCATTCGGGGGGCTGACAATGAGCAGTTCTTC.

The rearrangement links TRBV18 to TRBJ2-5; D perhaps matches TRBD1 (6 bases). V dropped 2 bases and J dropped 2 bases, with 12 bases sitting between them. Germline loops: CDR1 KGHSH, CDR2 LQKENI. The CDR3 extends over 15 amino acids. The CDR3 DNA follows: TGTGCCAGCTCACCAACCCGGACAGCTCAAGAGACCCAGTACTTC. Protein product: CASSPTRTAQETQYF.

The J gene is TRBJ2-2, the V gene TRBV27; TRBD1 is a possible D gene (5 bases). This CDR3 comprises 13 residues. With 8 bases removed from V and 6 bases from J, the gap between germline ends came to 13 bases. Per germline, CDR1 MNHEY and CDR2 SMNVEV (reference sequence). Here the CDR3 DNA reads TGTGCCAGCCGGTATCAGGGATCCGGGGAGCTGTTTTTT. Its protein is CASRYQGSGELFF.

About this clone itself: The sample holds other DNA sequences that translate to the same CDR3. The CDR3 region has the DNA TGTGCCAGCAGTGAAAGGGGGCGCGGCAATCAGCCCCAGCATTTT. Amino acid sequence: CASSERGRGNQPQHF. The chain employs TRBV6-1 and TRBJ1-5; TRBD1 matches at 7 bases. Trimming removed 2 bases from V and 2 bases from J; junction bases left unmatched: 3. The CDR3 is made up of 15 amino acids. Germline CDR1 and CDR2: MNHNS and SASEGT.

The chain has TRBV6-1 and TRBJ1-1; perhaps TRBD1 as D (6 bases). Germline CDR1 MNHNS, CDR2 SASEGT. The V end was cut by 4 bases, the J end by 1 base, with 13 bases between. The CDR3 has 15 residues. The CDR3 DNA reads TGTGCCAGCAGTGCCCGGGGGGCCCCGAACACTGAAGCTTTCTTT. This codes for CASSARGAPNTEAFF.

The rearrangement joins TRBV2 to TRBJ2-7, with D possibly TRBD1 on 5 matching bases. The V gene lost 7 bases and the J gene lost 0 bases, with 16 bases spanning the gap. The V gene's germline CDR1 is SNHLY and CDR2 FYNNEI. This CDR3 spans 15 amino acids. The CDR3 loop is CASTLGAVSSYEQYF. CDR3 DNA sequence: TGTGCCAGCACCTTAGGGGCGGTTAGCTCCTACGAGCAGTACTTC.

The chain is built from TRBV4-1 and TRBJ2-7; 10 bases are a match to TRBD1. Germline trimming cut 2 bases from V and 5 bases from J; bases unmatched to any gene: 6. Germline V gives CDR1 MGHRA, CDR2 YSYEKL. CDR3 length: 15 amino acids. CDR3 sequence: CASSQSGQGIDEQYF. The CDR3, as DNA: TGCGCCAGCAGCCAATCGGGACAGGGGATTGACGAGCAGTACTTC.

This chain uses TRBV29-1 with TRBJ1-4, with a weak D call TRBD1 (6 bases). The germline gives CDR1 SQVTM, CDR2 ANQGSEA. The V gene lost 1 base and the J gene lost 6 bases, with 12 bases spanning the gap. This CDR3 has 14 amino acids. The CDR3 is CSVEARGSDEKLFF. CDR3 DNA sequence: TGCAGCGTTGAAGCTAGGGGGTCAGATGAAAAACTGTTTTTT.

This clone was counted only a few times. The V and J genes are TRBV9 and TRBJ2-7, with D perhaps TRBD2 (6 bases). With 0 bases removed from V and 1 base from J, the gap between germline ends came to 14 bases. CDR1 and CDR2 from the germline V gene are SGDLS and YYNGEE. This CDR3 spans 16 amino acids. The CDR3 here is CASSVESSSASYEQYF. The CDR3 DNA reads as TGTGCCAGCAGCGTAGAGTCGTCTAGCGCTTCCTACGAGCAGTACTTC. Full variable domain (outside the CDR3, taken from reference TRBV9 and TRBJ2-7): DSGVTQTPKHLITATGQRVTLRCSPRSGDLSVYWYQQSLDQGLQFLIQYYNGEERAKGNILERFSAQQFPDLHSELNLSSLELGDSALYFCASSVESSSASYEQYFGPGTRLTVT.

V gene TRBV4-2 combines with J gene TRBJ1-5; 9 nucleotides match TRBD1. CDR1 LGHNA and CDR2 YNFKEQ come from the germline V gene. The V segment lost 0 bases and the J segment 6 bases; nucleotides outside the gene matches: 9. This CDR3 is 17 amino acids long. For the CDR3, the DNA is TGTGCCAGCAGCCAAGATGTGGTAGGACAGGGGAGTCAGCCCCAGCATTTT. Amino acids: CASSQDVVGQGSQPQHF.

J is TRBJ1-3 and V is TRBV2; 8 bases match TRBD1. The length of the CDR3 is 14 residues. V lost 4 bases, J lost 8 bases, and 7 bases stayed unmatched. Per the germline V gene, CDR1 is SNHLY and CDR2 is FYNNEI. The CDR3 nucleotides are TGTGCCAGCAGTGCACAGGGGGTTACGGACACCATATATTTT. Translating it yields CASSAQGVTDTIYF.

This clone showed up just a few times. J is TRBJ2-7 and V is TRBV11-1, with a weak D call TRBD1 (6 bases). Germline CDR1 and CDR2: SGHAT and FQDESV (reference sequence). Trimming cost V 5 bases and J 0 bases, with 11 bases left between them. CDR3 size: 14 residues. This chain's CDR3 is CASSPTQGSYEQYF. The CDR3 nucleotides read TGTGCCAGCAGCCCCACACAGGGCTCCTACGAGCAGTACTTC.

The chain employs TRBV25-1 and TRBJ1-2; weak D call: TRBD1 (5 bases). The CDR3 is made up of 15 amino acids. The V and J ends lost 2 bases and 4 bases respectively, with 14 bases between them. Germline V gene lookup returns CDR1 MGHDK and CDR2 SYGVNS. The CDR3 DNA is TGTGCCAGCAGTGAACGCGCTCAGGGTCCCTATGGCTACACCTTC. The encoded protein is CASSERAQGPYGYTF.

This clone is a singleton in its sample. The chain couples TRBV7-2 to TRBJ2-7, with D perhaps TRBD2 (5 bases). With 3 bases removed from V and 6 bases from J, the gap between germline ends came to 9 bases. The germline CDR1 and CDR2 sequences are SGHTA and FQGNSA. This CDR3 has 12 amino acids. The CDR3 sequence: CASSFDAGEQYF. The CDR3 bases are TGTGCCAGCAGCTTTGACGCGGGCGAGCAGTACTTC.

The chain combines TRBV7-3 with TRBJ1-1, with a tentative D call TRBD1 (5 bases). Per the germline V gene, CDR1 is SGHTA and CDR2 is FQGTGA. This CDR3 has 14 residues. V lost 0 bases and J 2 bases, leaving 7 bases between the germline ends. CDR3 region: CASSLTDRNTEAFF. CDR3 bases: TGTGCCAGCAGCTTAACAGACAGAAACACTGAAGCTTTCTTT.

The CDR3: CASSIPGTGGQETQYF. The DNA of the CDR3 is TGTGCCAGTAGTATTCCGGGGACAGGGGGGCAAGAGACCCAGTACTTC. The chain is built from TRBV19 and TRBJ2-5; the match to TRBD1 covers 11 bases. V trimming: 3 bases; J trimming: 2 bases; junction bases outside the gene matches: 5. This CDR3 contains 16 residues. The germline V gene has CDR1 LNHDA and CDR2 SQIVND (reference sequence).

This CDR3 reads CASSSGPGSSYEQYF. In DNA, the CDR3 is TGTGCCAGCAGCTCTGGCCCGGGGAGCTCCTACGAGCAGTACTTC. The chain joins TRBV5-5 to TRBJ2-7, with D possibly TRBD2 on 5 matching bases. CDR3 length: 15 amino acids. The germline CDR1 and CDR2 sequences are SGHKS and YYEKEE (reference sequence). Deletions cut 3 bases from V and 0 bases from J, with 13 bases between.

V gene TRBV7-6 combines with J gene TRBJ2-2, with TRBD1 as a possible D gene (6 bases). The germline V and J ends were trimmed by 4 bases and 5 bases, with 20 bases remaining between them. Germline loops: CDR1 SGHVS, CDR2 FNYEAQ. The CDR3 is 17 amino acids. The CDR3 loop is CASSSTGPRSGTGELFF. CDR3 DNA sequence: TGTGCCAGCAGCTCGACAGGCCCCCGGAGTGGAACCGGGGAGCTGTTTTTT. Full variable domain (remainder filled in from reference TRBV7-6 and TRBJ2-2): GAGVSQSPRYKVTKRGQDVALRCDPISGHVSLYWYRQALGQGPEFLTYFNYEAQQDKSGLPNDRFSAERPEGSISTLTIQRTEQRDSAMYRCASSSTGPRSGTGELFFGEGSRLTVL.

The CDR3 DNA sequence: TGTGCCAGAAGTCCGGGGGGGGAGGTTTATGGCTACACCTTC. The encoded protein is CARSPGGEVYGYTF. The chain joins TRBV2 to TRBJ1-2; a weak D match, TRBD1 (5 bases). The CDR3 is 14 residues long. Germline CDR1 reads SNHLY; CDR2 reads FYNNEI. Trimming shortened V by 9 bases and J by 5 bases, and 19 bases separated the two germline ends.